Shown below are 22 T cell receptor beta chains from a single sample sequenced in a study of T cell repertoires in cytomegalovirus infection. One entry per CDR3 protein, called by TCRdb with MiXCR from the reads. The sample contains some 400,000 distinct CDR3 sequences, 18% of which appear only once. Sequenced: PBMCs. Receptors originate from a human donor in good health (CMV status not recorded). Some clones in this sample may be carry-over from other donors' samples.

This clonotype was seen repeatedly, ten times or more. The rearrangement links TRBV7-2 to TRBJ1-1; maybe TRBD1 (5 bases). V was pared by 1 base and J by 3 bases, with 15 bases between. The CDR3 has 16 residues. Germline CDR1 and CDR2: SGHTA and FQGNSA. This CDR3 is CASSLGPYGTDTEAFF. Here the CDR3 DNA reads TGTGCCAGCAGCTTAGGCCCCTACGGGACGGACACTGAAGCTTTCTTT.

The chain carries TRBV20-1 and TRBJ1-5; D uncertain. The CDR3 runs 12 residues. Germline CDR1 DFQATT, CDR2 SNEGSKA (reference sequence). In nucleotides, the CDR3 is TGCAGCCTGGGTAATAGCAATCAGCCCCAGCATTTT. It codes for CSLGNSNQPQHF.

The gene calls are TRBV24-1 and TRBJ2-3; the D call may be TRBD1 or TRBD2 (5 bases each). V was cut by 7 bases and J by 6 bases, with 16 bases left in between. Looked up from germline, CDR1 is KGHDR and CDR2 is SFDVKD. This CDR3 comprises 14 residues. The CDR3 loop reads CATSRGGREDTQYF. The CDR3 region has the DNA TGTGCCACCAGCCGAGGAGGCAGGGAGGATACGCAGTATTTT.

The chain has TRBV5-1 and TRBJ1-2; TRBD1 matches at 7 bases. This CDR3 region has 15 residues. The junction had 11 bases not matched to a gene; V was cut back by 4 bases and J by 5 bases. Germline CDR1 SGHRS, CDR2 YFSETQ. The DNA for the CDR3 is TGCGCCAGCAGCCCAGGGACAGTCCGTTCGTATGGCTACACCTTC. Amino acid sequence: CASSPGTVRSYGYTF. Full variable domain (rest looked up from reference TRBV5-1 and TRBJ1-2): KAGVTQTPRYLIKTRGQQVTLSCSPISGHRSVSWYQQTPGQGLQFLFEYFSETQRNKGNFPGRFSGRQFSNSRSEMNVSTLELGDSALYLCASSPGTVRSYGYTFGSGTRLTVV.

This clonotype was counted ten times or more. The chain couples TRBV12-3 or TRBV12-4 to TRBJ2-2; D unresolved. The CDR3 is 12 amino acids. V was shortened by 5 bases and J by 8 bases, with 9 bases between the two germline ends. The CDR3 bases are TGTGCCAGCAGTCCATCTTCGGGGGAGCTGTTTTTT. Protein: CASSPSSGELFF.

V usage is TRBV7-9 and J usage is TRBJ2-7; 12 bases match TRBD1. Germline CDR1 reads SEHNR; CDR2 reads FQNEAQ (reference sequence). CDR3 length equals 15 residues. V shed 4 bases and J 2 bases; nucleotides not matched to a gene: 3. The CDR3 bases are TGTGCCAGCAGCTCTGGGGACAGGGGGCCCTACGAGCAGTACTTC. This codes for CASSSGDRGPYEQYF.

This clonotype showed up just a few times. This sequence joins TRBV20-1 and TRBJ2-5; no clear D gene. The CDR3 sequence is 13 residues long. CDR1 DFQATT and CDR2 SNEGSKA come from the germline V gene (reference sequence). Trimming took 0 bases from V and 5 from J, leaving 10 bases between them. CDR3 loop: CSARERVPETQYF. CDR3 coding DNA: TGCAGTGCTAGAGAACGAGTCCCGGAGACCCAGTACTTC.

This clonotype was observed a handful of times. The CDR3 spells CASSNRDRGADTQYF. CDR3 DNA sequence: TGTGCCAGCAGTAACCGGGACAGGGGGGCGGATACGCAGTATTTT. The genes are TRBV6-6 and TRBJ2-3, with 11 nucleotides matching TRBD1. The CDR3 runs 15 residues. V was clipped by 5 bases and J by 6 bases; unmatched bases: 7. CDR1 is MNHNY, CDR2 SVGAGI, per germline (reference sequence).

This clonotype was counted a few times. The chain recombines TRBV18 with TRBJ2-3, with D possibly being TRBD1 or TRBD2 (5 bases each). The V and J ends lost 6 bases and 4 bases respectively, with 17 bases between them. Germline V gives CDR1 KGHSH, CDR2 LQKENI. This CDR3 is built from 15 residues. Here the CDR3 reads CASSLLRGAADTQYF. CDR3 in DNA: TGTGCCAGCTCCCTTTTGAGGGGCGCCGCAGATACGCAGTATTTT.

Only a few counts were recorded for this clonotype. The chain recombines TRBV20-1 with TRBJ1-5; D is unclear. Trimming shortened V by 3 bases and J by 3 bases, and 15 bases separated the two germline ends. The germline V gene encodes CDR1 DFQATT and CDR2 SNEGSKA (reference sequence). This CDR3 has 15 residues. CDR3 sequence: CSASAGDWVNQPQHF. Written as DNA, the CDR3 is TGCAGTGCTAGCGCAGGCGATTGGGTCAATCAGCCCCAGCATTTT.

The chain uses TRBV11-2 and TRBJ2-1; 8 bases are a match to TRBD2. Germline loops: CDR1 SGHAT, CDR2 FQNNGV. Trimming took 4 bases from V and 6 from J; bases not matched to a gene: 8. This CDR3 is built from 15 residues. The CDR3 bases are TGTGCCAGCAGCTCCGGCCGGGGGGGAGTCAATGAGCAGTTCTTC. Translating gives CASSSGRGGVNEQFF.

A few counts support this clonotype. The CDR3 sequence is CASSQDSFRDKLAKNIQYF. For the CDR3, the DNA is TGCGCCAGCAGCCAAGATTCGTTCAGGGACAAACTAGCCAAAAACATTCAGTACTTC. This chain joins TRBV4-1 and TRBJ2-4; tentatively, D is TRBD1 (6 bases). This CDR3 comprises 19 residues. The ends were cut back, 0 bases at V and 0 bases at J, with 18 bases in the middle. Germline CDR1 reads MGHRA; CDR2 reads YSYEKL.

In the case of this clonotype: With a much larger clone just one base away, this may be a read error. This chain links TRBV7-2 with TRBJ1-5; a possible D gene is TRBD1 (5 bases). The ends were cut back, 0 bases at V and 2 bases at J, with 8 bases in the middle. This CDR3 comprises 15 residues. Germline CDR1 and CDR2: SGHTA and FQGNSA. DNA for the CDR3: TGTGCCAGCAGCTTAGCGGGAGGGGGCAATCAGCCCCAGCATTTT. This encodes CASSLAGGGNQPQHF.

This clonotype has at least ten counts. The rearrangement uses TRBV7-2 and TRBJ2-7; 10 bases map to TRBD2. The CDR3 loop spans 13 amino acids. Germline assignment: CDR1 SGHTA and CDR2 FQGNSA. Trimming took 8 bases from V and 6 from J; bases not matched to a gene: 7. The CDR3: CASGLAGVREQYF. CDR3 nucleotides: TGTGCCAGCGGGCTAGCGGGAGTCCGCGAGCAGTACTTC.

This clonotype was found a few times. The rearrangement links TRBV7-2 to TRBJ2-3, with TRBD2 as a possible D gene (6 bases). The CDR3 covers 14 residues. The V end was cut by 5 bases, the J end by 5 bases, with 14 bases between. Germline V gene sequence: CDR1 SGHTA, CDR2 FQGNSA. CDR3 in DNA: TGTGCCAGCAGCCGGCGGGGCCGCGGAGATACGCAGTATTTT. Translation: CASSRRGRGDTQYF.

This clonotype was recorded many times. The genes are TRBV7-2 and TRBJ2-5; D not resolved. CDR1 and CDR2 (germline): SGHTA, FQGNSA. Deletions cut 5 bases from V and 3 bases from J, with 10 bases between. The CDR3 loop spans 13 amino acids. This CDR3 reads CASSPPPKETQYF. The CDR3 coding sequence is TGTGCCAGCAGCCCCCCCCCCAAAGAGACCCAGTACTTC.

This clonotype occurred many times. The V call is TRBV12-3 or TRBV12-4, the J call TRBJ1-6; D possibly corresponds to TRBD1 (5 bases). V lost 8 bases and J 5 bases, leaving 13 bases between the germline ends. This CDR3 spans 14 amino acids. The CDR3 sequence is CASGPGTHNSPLHF. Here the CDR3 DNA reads TGTGCCAGCGGGCCAGGGACCCATAATTCACCCCTCCACTTT.

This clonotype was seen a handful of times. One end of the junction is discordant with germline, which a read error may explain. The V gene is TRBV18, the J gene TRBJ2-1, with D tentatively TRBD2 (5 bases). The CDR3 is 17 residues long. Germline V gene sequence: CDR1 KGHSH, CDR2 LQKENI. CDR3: CVSSPLPGEGSYNEQFF. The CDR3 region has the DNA TGTGTCAGCTCACCACTGCCCGGGGAAGGTTCCTACAATGAGCAGTTCTTC.

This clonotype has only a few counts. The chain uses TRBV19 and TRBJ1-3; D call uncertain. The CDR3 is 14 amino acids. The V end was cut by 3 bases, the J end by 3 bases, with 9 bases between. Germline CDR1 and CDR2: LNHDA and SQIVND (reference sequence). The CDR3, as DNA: TGTGCCAGTAGTATGCGGGGAGATGGAAACACCATATATTTT. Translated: CASSMRGDGNTIYF.

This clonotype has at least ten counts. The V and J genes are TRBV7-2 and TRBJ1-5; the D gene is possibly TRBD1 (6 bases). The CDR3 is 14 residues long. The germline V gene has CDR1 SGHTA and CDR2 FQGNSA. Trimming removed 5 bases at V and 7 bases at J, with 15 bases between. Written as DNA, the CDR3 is TGTGCCAGCAGCCCCGGGGGCCCGGGGCAGCCCCAGCATTTT. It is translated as CASSPGGPGQPQHF.

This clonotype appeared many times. CDR3 sequence (DNA): TGTGCCAGCAGCTTAGTGGGGACCCAAGAGACCCAGTACTTC. It codes for CASSLVGTQETQYF. The chain couples TRBV7-6 to TRBJ2-5, with D possibly being TRBD1 or TRBD2 (5 bases each). Germline V gene lookup returns CDR1 SGHVS and CDR2 FNYEAQ. This CDR3 has 14 amino acids. V gave up 1 base and J gave up 1 base, with 7 bases separating them. Drawing the rest from reference TRBV7-6 and TRBJ2-5, the complete variable domain is GAGVSQSPRYKVTKRGQDVALRCDPISGHVSLYWYRQALGQGPEFLTYFNYEAQQDKSGLPNDRFSAERPEGSISTLTIQRTEQRDSAMYRCASSLVGTQETQYFGPGTRLLVL.

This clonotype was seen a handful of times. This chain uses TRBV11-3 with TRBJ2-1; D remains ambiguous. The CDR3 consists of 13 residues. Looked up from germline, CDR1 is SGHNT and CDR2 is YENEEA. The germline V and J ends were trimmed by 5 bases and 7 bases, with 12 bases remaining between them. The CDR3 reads CASSAADRNEQFF. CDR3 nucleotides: TGTGCCAGCAGCGCGGCTGATAGAAATGAGCAGTTCTTC.